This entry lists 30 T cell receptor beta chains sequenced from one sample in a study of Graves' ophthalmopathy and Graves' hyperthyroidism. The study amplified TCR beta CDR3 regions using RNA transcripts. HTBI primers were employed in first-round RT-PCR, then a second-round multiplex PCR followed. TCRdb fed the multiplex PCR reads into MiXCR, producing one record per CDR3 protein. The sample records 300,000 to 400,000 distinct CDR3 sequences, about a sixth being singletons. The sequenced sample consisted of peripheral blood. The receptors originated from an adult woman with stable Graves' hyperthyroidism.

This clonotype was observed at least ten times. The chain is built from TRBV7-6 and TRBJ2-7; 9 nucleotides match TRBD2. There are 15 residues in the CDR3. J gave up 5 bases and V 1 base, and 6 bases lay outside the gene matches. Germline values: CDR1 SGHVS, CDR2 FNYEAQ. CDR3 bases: TGTGCCAGCAGCTTAGAACTAGCGGGTTCCCACGAGCAGTACTTC. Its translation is CASSLELAGSHEQYF.

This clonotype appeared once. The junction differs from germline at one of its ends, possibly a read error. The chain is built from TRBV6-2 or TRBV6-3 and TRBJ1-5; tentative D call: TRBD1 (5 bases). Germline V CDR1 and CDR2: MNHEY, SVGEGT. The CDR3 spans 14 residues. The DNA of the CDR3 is TGTGCCAGCAGTTACCCCACGGACAATCAGCCTCAGCATTTT. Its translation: CASSYPTDNQPQHF.

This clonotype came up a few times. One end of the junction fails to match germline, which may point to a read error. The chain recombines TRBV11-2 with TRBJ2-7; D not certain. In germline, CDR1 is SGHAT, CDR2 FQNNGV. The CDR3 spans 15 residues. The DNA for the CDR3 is TGTGCCAGCAGCTTAGACCGGGTCCTTTCCTACGATCAGTACTTC. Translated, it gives CASSLDRVLSYDQYF.

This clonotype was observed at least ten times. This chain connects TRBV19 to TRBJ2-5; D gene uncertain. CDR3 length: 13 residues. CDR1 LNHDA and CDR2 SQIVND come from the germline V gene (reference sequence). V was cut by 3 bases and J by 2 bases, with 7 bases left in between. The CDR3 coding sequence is TGTGCCAGTAGTATGTACGGGCAAGAGACCCAGTACTTC. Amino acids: CASSMYGQETQYF.

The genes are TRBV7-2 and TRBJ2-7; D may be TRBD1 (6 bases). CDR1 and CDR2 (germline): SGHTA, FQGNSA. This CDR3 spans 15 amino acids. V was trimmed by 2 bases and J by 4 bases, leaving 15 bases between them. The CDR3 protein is CASSLRAGVFYEQYF. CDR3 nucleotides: TGTGCCAGCAGCTTAAGGGCAGGGGTTTTTTACGAGCAGTACTTC.

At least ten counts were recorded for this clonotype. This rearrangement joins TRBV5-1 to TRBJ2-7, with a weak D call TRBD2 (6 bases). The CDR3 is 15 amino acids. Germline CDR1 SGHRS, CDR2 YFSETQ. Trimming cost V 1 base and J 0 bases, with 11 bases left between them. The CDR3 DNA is TGCGCCAGCAGCTTGACCTCTAGCGCCTCCTACGAGCAGTACTTC. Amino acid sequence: CASSLTSSASYEQYF.

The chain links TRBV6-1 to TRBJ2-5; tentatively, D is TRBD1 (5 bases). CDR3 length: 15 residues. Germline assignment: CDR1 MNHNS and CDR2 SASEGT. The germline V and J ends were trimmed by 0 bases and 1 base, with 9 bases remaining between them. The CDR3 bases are TGTGCCAGCAGTGAAGCAGGCAGGGTCCAAGAGACCCAGTACTTC. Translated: CASSEAGRVQETQYF.

This CDR3 reads CASSRGPEYEQYF. DNA for the CDR3: TGTGCCAGCAGCCGGGGACCTGAATACGAGCAGTACTTC. The chain has TRBV7-6 and TRBJ2-7, with D perhaps TRBD1 or TRBD2 (5 bases each). The CDR3 runs to 13 residues. The V end lost 5 bases, the J end lost 4 bases, and 12 bases lay between the germline ends. Germline values: CDR1 SGHVS, CDR2 FNYEAQ.

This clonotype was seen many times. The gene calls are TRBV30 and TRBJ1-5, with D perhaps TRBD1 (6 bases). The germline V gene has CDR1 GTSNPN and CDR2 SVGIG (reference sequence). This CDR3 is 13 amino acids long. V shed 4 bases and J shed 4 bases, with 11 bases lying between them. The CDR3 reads CAWNRQANQPQHF. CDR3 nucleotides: TGTGCCTGGAACAGACAGGCTAATCAGCCCCAGCATTTT.

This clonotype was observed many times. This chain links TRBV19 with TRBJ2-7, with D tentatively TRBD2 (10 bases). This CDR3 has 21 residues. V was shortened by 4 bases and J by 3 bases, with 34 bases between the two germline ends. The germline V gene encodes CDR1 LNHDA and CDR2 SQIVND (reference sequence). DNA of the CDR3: TGTGCCAGTAGTACCCTCCGGGACGACAGGGGGATTTTAGCGGGAGGCTACGAGCAGTACTTC. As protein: CASSTLRDDRGILAGGYEQYF.

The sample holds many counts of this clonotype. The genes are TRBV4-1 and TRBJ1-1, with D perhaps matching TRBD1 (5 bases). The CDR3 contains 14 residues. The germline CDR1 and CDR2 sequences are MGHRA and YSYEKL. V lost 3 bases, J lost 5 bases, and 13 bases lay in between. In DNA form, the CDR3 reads TGCGCCAGCAGCCACCAGGGCCGGGAGACTGAAGCTTTCTTT. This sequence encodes CASSHQGRETEAFF.

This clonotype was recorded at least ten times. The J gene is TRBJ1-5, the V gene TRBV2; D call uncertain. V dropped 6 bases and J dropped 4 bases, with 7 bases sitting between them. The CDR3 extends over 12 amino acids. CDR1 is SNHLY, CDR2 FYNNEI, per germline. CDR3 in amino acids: CASRRMNQPQHF. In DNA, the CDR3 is TGTGCCAGCAGAAGGATGAATCAGCCCCAGCATTTT. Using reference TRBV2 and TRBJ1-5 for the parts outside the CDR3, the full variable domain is EPEVTQTPSHQVTQMGQEVILRCVPISNHLYFYWYRQILGQKVEFLVSFYNNEISEKSEIFDDQFSVERPDGSNFTLKIRSTKLEDSAMYFCASRRMNQPQHFGDGTRLSIL.

CDR3 DNA: TGCAGTGCTAGACAGGGTTGGGGCAATCAGCCCCAGCATTTT. Its protein is CSARQGWGNQPQHF. The chain couples TRBV20-1 to TRBJ1-5, with D possibly matching TRBD1 (5 bases). Trimming took off 2 bases at V and 2 bases at J, with 10 bases between the two ends. In germline, CDR1 is DFQATT, CDR2 SNEGSKA (reference sequence). The CDR3 totals 14 residues.

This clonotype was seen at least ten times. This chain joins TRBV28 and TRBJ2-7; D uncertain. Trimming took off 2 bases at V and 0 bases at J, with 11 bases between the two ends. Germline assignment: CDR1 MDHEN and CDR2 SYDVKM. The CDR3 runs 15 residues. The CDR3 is CASSLTDLSSYEQYF. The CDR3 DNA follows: TGTGCCAGCAGTTTAACGGATCTGAGCTCCTACGAGCAGTACTTC.

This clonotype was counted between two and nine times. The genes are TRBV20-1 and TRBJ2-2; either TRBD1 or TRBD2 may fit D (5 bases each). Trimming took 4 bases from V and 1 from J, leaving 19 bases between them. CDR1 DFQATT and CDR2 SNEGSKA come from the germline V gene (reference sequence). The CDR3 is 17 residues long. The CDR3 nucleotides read TGCAGTGCTATGGAGAGGGGATTTTACGGGAACACCGGGGAGCTGTTTTTT. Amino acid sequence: CSAMERGFYGNTGELFF.

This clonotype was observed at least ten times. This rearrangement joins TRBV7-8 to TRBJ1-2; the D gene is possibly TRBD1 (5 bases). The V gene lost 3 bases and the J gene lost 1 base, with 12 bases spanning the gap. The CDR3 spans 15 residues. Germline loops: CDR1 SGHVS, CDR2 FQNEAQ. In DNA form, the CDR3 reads TGTGCCAGCAGCTTCGCCGGGACCCGTAACTATGGCTACACCTTC. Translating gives CASSFAGTRNYGYTF.

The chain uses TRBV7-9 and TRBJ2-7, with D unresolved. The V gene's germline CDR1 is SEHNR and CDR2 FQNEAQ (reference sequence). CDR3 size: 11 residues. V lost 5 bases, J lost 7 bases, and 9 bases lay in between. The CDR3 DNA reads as TGTGCCAGCAGCCGGTCCGGGGAGCAGTACTTC. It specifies CASSRSGEQYF.

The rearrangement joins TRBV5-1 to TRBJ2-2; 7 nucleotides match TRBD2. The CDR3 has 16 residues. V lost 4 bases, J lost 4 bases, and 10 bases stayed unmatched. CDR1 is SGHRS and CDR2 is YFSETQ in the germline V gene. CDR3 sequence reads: CASSTGRTSVTGELFF. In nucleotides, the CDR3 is TGCGCCAGCAGCACCGGACGGACTAGTGTCACCGGGGAGCTGTTTTTT.

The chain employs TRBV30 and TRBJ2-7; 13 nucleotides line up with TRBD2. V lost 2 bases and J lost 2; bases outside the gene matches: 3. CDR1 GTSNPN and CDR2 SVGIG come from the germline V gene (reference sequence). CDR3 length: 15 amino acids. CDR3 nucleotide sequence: TGTGCCTGGAGTTTGGGACTAGCGGGAACCTACGAGCAGTACTTC. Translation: CAWSLGLAGTYEQYF.

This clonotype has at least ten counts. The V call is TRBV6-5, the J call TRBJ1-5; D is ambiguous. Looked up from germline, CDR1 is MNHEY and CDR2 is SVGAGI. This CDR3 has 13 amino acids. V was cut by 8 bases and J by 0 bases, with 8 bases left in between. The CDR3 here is CASCTYSNQPQHF. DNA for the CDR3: TGTGCCAGCTGTACGTATAGCAATCAGCCCCAGCATTTT.

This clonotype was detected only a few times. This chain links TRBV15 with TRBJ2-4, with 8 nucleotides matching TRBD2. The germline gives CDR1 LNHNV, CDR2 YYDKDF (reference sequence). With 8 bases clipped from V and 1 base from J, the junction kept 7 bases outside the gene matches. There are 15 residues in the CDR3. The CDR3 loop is CATGDPSGAKNIQYF. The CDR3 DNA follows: TGTGCCACCGGGGACCCTAGCGGGGCCAAAAACATTCAGTACTTC. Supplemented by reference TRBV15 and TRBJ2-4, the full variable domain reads DAMVIQNPRYQVTQFGKPVTLSCSQTLNHNVMYWYQQKSSQAPKLLFHYYDKDFNNEADTPDNFQSRRPNTSFCFLDIRSPGLGDTAMYLCATGDPSGAKNIQYFGAGTRLSVL.

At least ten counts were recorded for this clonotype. The CDR3 sequence: CAWSVGGSPQETQYF. The CDR3, as DNA: TGTGCCTGGAGTGTTGGCGGCTCCCCACAAGAGACCCAGTACTTC. The chain carries TRBV30 and TRBJ2-5; D gene unclear. The CDR3 sequence is 15 residues long. The V gene's germline CDR1 is GTSNPN and CDR2 SVGIG (reference sequence). V was cut by 0 bases and J by 2 bases, with 13 bases left in between.

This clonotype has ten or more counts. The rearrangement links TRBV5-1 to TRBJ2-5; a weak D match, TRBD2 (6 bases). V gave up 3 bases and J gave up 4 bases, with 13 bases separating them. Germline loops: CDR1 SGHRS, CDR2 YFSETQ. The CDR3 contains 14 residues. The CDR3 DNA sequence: TGCGCCAGCAGCTCGGGGGACCGACTAGAGACCCAGTACTTC. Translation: CASSSGDRLETQYF.

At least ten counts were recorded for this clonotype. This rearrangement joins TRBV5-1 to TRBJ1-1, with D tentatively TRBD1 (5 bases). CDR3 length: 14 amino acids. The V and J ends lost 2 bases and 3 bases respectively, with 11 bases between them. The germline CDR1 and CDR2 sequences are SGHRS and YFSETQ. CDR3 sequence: CASSFLGRYTEAFF. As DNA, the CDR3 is TGCGCCAGCAGCTTCTTGGGACGGTACACTGAAGCTTTCTTT.

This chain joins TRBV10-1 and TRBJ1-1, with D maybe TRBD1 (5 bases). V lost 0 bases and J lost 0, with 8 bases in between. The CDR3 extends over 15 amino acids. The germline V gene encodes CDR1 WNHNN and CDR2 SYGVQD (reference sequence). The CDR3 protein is CASSESGLLNTEAFF. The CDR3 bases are TGCGCCAGCAGTGAGTCGGGACTCTTGAACACTGAAGCTTTCTTT.

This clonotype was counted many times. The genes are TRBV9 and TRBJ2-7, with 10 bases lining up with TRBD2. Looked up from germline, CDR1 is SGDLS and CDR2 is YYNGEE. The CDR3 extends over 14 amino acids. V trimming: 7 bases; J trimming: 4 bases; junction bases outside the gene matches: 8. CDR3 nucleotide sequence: TGTGCCAGCGCCGGGCTAGCGGGAGAGTACGAGCAGTACTTC. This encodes CASAGLAGEYEQYF.

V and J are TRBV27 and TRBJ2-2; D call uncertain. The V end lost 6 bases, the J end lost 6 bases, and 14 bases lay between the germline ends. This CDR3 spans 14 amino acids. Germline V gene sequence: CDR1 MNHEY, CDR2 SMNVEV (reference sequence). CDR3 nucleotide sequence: TGTGCCAGCAGGCCAGGACCGGTCCCCGGGGAGCTGTTTTTT. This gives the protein CASRPGPVPGELFF.

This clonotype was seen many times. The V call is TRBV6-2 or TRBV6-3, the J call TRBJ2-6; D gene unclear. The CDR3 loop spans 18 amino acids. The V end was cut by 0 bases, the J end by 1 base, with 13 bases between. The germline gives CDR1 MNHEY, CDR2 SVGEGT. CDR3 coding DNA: TGTGCCAGCAGTTACTCGAACAGACGTTCTTCTGGGGCCAACGTCCTGACTTTC. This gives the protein CASSYSNRRSSGANVLTF.

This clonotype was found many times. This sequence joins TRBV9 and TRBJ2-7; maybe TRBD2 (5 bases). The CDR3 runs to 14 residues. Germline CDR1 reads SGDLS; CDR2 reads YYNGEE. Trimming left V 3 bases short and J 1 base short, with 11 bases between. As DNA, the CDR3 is TGTGCCAGCAGCGAATCCGGGATTTCCTACGAGCAGTACTTC. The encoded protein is CASSESGISYEQYF.

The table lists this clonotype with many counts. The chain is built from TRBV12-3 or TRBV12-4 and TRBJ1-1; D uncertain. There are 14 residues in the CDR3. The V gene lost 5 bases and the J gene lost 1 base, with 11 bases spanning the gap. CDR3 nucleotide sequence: TGTGCCAGCAGTCCGACAATTCGGAACACTGAAGCTTTCTTT. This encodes CASSPTIRNTEAFF.